The 23 T cell receptor beta chains listed next were all sequenced from one sample in a study of CD8 T cells in ankylosing spondylitis. TCRdb itself ran the 5' RACE reads through MiXCR, one entry per CDR3 protein. Of 200,000 to 250,000 distinct CDR3 sequences listed, roughly a tenth were seen once; the top ten hold about 2.8%. Sequencing was carried out using blood, either unsorted or a sorted T cell fraction (not recorded which). The receptors were sampled from a male donor with ankylosing spondylitis or in good health (not recorded which).

This clonotype was recorded many times. The genes are TRBV10-3 and TRBJ2-7; TRBD2 aligns across 10 bases. CDR1 and CDR2 from the germline V gene are ENHRY and SYGVKD. This CDR3 region has 14 residues. V shed 5 bases, J shed 2 bases, and the junction held 3 bases outside the gene matches. CDR3 region: CAISSGLATYEQYF. The CDR3, as DNA: TGTGCCATCAGTTCGGGACTAGCGACCTACGAGCAGTACTTC.

Ten or more counts support this clonotype. The chain is built from TRBV5-1 and TRBJ2-5; the match to TRBD2 covers 7 bases. The J segment lost 5 bases and the V segment lost 2 bases, leaving 12 bases of the junction unmatched. The CDR3 runs 16 residues. The germline V gene encodes CDR1 SGHRS and CDR2 YFSETQ. The CDR3 nucleotides read TGCGCCAGCAGCTTCTGGGCGGGGGTAGGCTTCGAGACCCAGTACTTC. Translating it yields CASSFWAGVGFETQYF.

This clonotype was seen ten or more times. The chain is built from TRBV29-1 and TRBJ2-3; TRBD1 is a possible D gene (6 bases). The CDR3 is 16 residues long. CDR1 is SQVTM and CDR2 is ANQGSEA in the germline V gene. V lost 6 bases, J lost 3 bases, and 22 bases lay in between. The CDR3 nucleotides are TGCAGCGTCGGCCATAGGGGGTCCATTAGTACAGATACGCAGTATTTT. This sequence encodes CSVGHRGSISTDTQYF.

This clonotype was picked up many times. This chain uses TRBV3-1 with TRBJ2-3, with unresolved D. Germline assignment: CDR1 LGHDT and CDR2 YNNKEL (reference sequence). This CDR3 contains 13 residues. Trimming shortened V by 3 bases and J by 6 bases, and 10 bases separated the two germline ends. CDR3 bases: TGTGCCAGCAGCCAGACTCCACGTGATACGCAGTATTTT. Translating gives CASSQTPRDTQYF.

This clonotype has a count of ten or more. The chain joins TRBV12-3 or TRBV12-4 to TRBJ2-7, with TRBD1 as a possible D gene (6 bases). V dropped 1 base and J dropped 2 bases, with 9 bases sitting between them. This CDR3 contains 14 residues. CDR3: CASSLGDIAYEQYF. The CDR3 nucleotides read TGTGCCAGCAGTTTAGGGGACATTGCCTACGAGCAGTACTTC.

This clonotype was seen a handful of times. This rearrangement joins TRBV7-9 to TRBJ2-3, with TRBD2 matching over 13 bases. Germline-derived CDR1 and CDR2 are SEHNR and FQNEAQ (reference sequence). V lost 7 bases, J lost 8 bases, and 15 bases stayed unmatched. This CDR3 contains 17 residues. The chain's CDR3 is CASTTTGTSGTEGTQYF. The CDR3 DNA sequence: TGTGCCAGCACAACCACCGGGACTAGCGGGACGGAAGGTACGCAGTATTTT.

The sample holds many counts of this clonotype. J is TRBJ1-6 and V is TRBV29-1; tentative D call: TRBD1 (6 bases). This CDR3 contains 13 residues. Trimming stripped 6 bases from V and 8 bases from J, with 14 bases between. Per germline, CDR1 SQVTM and CDR2 ANQGSEA. The DNA of the CDR3 is TGCAGCGTCCGGGGGCTAGGGGATTCACCCCTCCACTTT. Its protein is CSVRGLGDSPLHF.

This clonotype was observed many times. The chain recombines TRBV7-8 with TRBJ2-7, with no clear D. The CDR3 has 11 residues. With 5 bases removed from V and 4 bases from J, the gap between germline ends came to 6 bases. CDR1 is SGHVS and CDR2 is FQNEAQ in the germline V gene. CDR3 DNA sequence: TGTGCCAGCAGCGACCTATACGAGCAGTACTTC. It translates to CASSDLYEQYF.

The genes are TRBV12-3 or TRBV12-4 and TRBJ1-1; tentative D call: TRBD1 (5 bases). Trimming shortened V by 5 bases and J by 5 bases, and 15 bases separated the two germline ends. The CDR3 sequence is 14 residues long. CDR3 sequence reads: CASSGGRVETEAFF. CDR3 DNA: TGTGCCAGCAGTGGGGGACGGGTGGAGACTGAAGCTTTCTTT.

This clonotype was observed many times. This chain links TRBV27 with TRBJ2-2; D remains ambiguous. The V end was cut by 3 bases, the J end by 6 bases, with 8 bases between. The V gene's germline CDR1 is MNHEY and CDR2 SMNVEV (reference sequence). The CDR3 consists of 13 residues. The CDR3 reads CASSLYEAGELFF. In DNA form, the CDR3 reads TGTGCCAGCAGTTTGTATGAGGCCGGGGAGCTGTTTTTT.

This clonotype was seen repeatedly, ten times or more. As DNA, the CDR3 is TGTGCCAGCAGCGAGAGGACCGCTCTTGCAACTAATGAAAAACTGTTTTTT. It codes for CASSERTALATNEKLFF. The chain employs TRBV5-5 and TRBJ1-4; D gene uncertain. Germline V gene lookup returns CDR1 SGHKS and CDR2 YYEKEE (reference sequence). The CDR3 length is 17 residues. V lost 4 bases to trimming and J lost 0 bases, with 16 bases between them.

This clonotype was recorded many times. One end of the junction varies from germline; a read error may be responsible. The chain's CDR3 is CASSRVTSGLNQQFF. The CDR3 coding sequence is TGTGCCAGTTCCCGGGTGACTAGCGGACTCAATCAGCAGTTCTTC. This chain connects TRBV19 to TRBJ2-1; TRBD2 matches 9 bases. This CDR3 is 15 amino acids long. CDR1 LNHDA and CDR2 SQIVND come from the germline V gene (reference sequence).

This clonotype was observed many times. J is TRBJ1-2 and V is TRBV4-1; weak D call: TRBD1 (5 bases). The ends were cut back, 3 bases at V and 2 bases at J, with 16 bases in the middle. Germline V lookup: CDR1 MGHRA, CDR2 YSYEKL. The CDR3 spans 16 residues. This chain's CDR3 is CASSHISLDINYGYTF. In nucleotides, the CDR3 is TGCGCCAGCAGCCATATAAGCTTGGACATCAACTATGGCTACACCTTC.

The table lists this clonotype with many counts. A much larger clonotype is one base distant, so this may be a read error. The rearrangement joins TRBV5-6 to TRBJ2-1; no firm D call. Germline V gene sequence: CDR1 SGHDT, CDR2 YYEEEE. This CDR3 has 11 amino acids. Trimming pared 4 bases from V and 3 bases from J, leaving 2 bases between. CDR3 loop: CASSNYNEQFF. CDR3 nucleotides: TGTGCCAGCAGCAACTACAATGAGCAGTTCTTC.

J is TRBJ1-4 and V is TRBV4-1; 9 positions agree with TRBD1. CDR3 length equals 17 residues. V lost 4 bases to trimming and J lost 3 bases; unmatched junction nucleotides: 9. Germline CDR1 and CDR2: MGHRA and YSYEKL. The CDR3 here is CASSRGDRALSNEKLFF. For the CDR3, the DNA is TGCGCCAGCAGCCGAGGGGACAGGGCCCTTTCTAATGAAAAACTGTTTTTT.

With respect to this clonotype: A much bigger clone sits one base away, suggesting this may be a read error. The J gene is TRBJ2-5, the V gene TRBV18, with a tentative D call TRBD2 (6 bases). The CDR3 loop spans 14 amino acids. The V end lost 6 bases, the J end lost 9 bases, and 20 bases lay between the germline ends. The germline V gene has CDR1 KGHSH and CDR2 LQKENI. CDR3 amino acids: CASSEGRPREAQYF. The CDR3 DNA reads TGTGCCAGCTCCGAGGGGAGGCCGAGGGAGGCCCAGTACTTC.

The CDR3 spells CASSPITGGKQYF. The CDR3, as DNA: TGTGCCAGCAGTCCTATTACAGGGGGAAAGCAGTACTTC. The V call is TRBV6-1, the J call TRBJ2-7; 8 bases are shared with TRBD1. Trimming at V came to 5 bases and at J to 8 bases, leaving 8 bases not matched to a gene. The CDR3 runs 13 residues. The germline V gene encodes CDR1 MNHNS and CDR2 SASEGT.

In this sample, this clonotype turned up many times. The chain carries TRBV29-1 and TRBJ2-1; 11 bases agree with TRBD2. CDR3 length: 14 residues. The germline gives CDR1 SQVTM, CDR2 ANQGSEA. J gave up 7 bases and V 2 bases, and 4 bases lay outside the gene matches. The CDR3 DNA is TGCAGCGTTGAAAGTAGCGGGAGGGGAAATGAGCAGTTCTTC. Translated, it gives CSVESSGRGNEQFF.

This clonotype was picked up many times. This sequence joins TRBV25-1 and TRBJ2-7, with a possible D match to TRBD1 (5 bases). Germline V gene data show CDR1 as MGHDK and CDR2 as SYGVNS. The CDR3 length is 15 residues. V shed 2 bases and J shed 3 bases, with 14 bases lying between them. The CDR3 DNA reads as TGTGCCAGCAGTGAAGGCATAGGGGCCTTCTACGAGCAGTACTTC. Its translation is CASSEGIGAFYEQYF.

This clonotype was counted ten times or more. The chain employs TRBV7-2 and TRBJ2-1, with TRBD2 identical over 13 bases. The CDR3 has 15 residues. The V segment lost 4 bases and the J segment 6 bases; nucleotides outside the gene matches: 3. Germline V lookup: CDR1 SGHTA, CDR2 FQGNSA. The CDR3 DNA reads TGTGCCAGCAGCTCCACTAGCGGGGGGGGCAATGAGCAGTTCTTC. Amino acids: CASSSTSGGGNEQFF.

About this clonotype itself: One end of the junction is discordant with germline, which a read error may explain. J is TRBJ2-5 and V is TRBV6-1, with D possibly being TRBD1 or TRBD2 (6 bases each). CDR3 size: 13 residues. CDR1 is MNHNS and CDR2 is SASEGT in the germline V gene. The DNA for the CDR3 is TGTACCAGCAGGCCGCTAGGGGGGGAGACCCAGTACTTC. This translates into CTSRPLGGETQYF.

This clonotype came up many times. The chain uses TRBV6-1 and TRBJ2-7; 13 nucleotides align to TRBD2. The CDR3 length is 17 residues. Germline lookup yields CDR1 MNHNS and CDR2 SASEGT. J was trimmed by 0 bases and V by 6 bases; bases with no gene match: 8. The CDR3 bases are TGTGCCAGCAGCTCCGGGACTAGCGGGGTGAGCTCCTACGAGCAGTACTTC. Its protein product is CASSSGTSGVSSYEQYF.

The sample holds many counts of this clonotype. The gene calls are TRBV7-6 and TRBJ2-2; no definite D call. The V end was cut by 1 base, the J end by 6 bases, with 9 bases between. CDR3 size: 14 residues. The V gene's germline CDR1 is SGHVS and CDR2 FNYEAQ. CDR3 bases: TGTGCCAGCAGCTTAGACCCAAAAGCCGGGGAGCTGTTTTTT. Translating it yields CASSLDPKAGELFF.